This TCR beta chain was sequenced in a study of T cell responses to AZD1222 COVID-19 vaccine. The assay was immunoSEQ multiplex PCR, and TCRdb's table has in-frame clones only and misses some. This table holds 130,000 or so clones, over 85% found once. Overall study results and limits: Clonal diversity was possibly underestimated, and the donors were mostly white British, with more females. Only a handful of AZD1222 recipients, about six in all, had baseline seropositivity.

Germline V gives CDR1 SEHNR, CDR2 FQNEAQ (reference sequence). The CDR3 runs to 13 residues. V lost 10 bases to trimming and J lost 1 base, with 14 bases between them. This clone turned up a few times. Its matching antigen is unknown. The sample consisted of peripheral blood, taken on day 0 of AZD1222 vaccination. The J gene is TRBJ2-7, the V gene TRBV7-9; tentative D call: TRBD1 (6 bases). The clonotype comes from an adult in good health. In DNA form, the CDR3 reads TGTGCCACCTGGACAGCCCCATCCTACGAGCAGTACTTC. Amino acid sequence: CATWTAPSYEQYF.